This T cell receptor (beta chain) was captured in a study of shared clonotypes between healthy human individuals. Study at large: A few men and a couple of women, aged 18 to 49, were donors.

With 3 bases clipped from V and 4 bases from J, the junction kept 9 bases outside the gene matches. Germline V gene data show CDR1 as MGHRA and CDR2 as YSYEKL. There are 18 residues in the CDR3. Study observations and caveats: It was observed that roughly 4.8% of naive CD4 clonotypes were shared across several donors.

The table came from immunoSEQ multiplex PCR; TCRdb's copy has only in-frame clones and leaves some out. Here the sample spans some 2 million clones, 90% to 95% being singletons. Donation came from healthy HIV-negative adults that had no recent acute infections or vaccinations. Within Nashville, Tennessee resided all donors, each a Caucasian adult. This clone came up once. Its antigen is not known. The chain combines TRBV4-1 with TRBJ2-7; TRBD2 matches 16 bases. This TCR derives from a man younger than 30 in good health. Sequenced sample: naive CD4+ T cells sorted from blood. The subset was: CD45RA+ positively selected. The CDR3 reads CASSQEGLAGGSRYEQYF. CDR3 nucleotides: TGCGCCAGCAGCCAGGAGGGACTAGCGGGGGGGTCTAGGTACGAGCAGTACTTC.